The sequence of this T cell receptor beta chain was determined in a study of blood T cell repertoires in COVID-19. Germline lookup yields CDR1 LNHNV and CDR2 YYDKDF (reference sequence). V was cut by 4 bases and J by 7 bases, with 14 bases left in between. The CDR3 length is 14 residues. Original handling: The authors estimated nucleated cell counts from reference gene primer amplification. Assay used: immunoSEQ multiplex PCR; TCRdb lists only in-frame clones, some missing. The DNA was the basis for D and trimming; V, J and clone size are from that table. Among hundreds of thousands of clones listed, more than 75% were seen once.

The clonotype originates from a woman younger than 45 who had recovered from COVID-19. The genes are TRBV15 and TRBJ1-5; a possible D gene is TRBD1 (5 bases). Specimen: PBMCs or T cells enriched from blood (not recorded which). DNA for the CDR3: TGTGCCACCAGCATCGGGCAGGGAGGACAGCCCCAGCATTTT. It is translated as CATSIGQGGQPQHF.